This entry is about one T cell receptor (beta chain). This sample was taken from a study of PD-L1 blockade in urothelial cancer. Profiling relied on immunoSEQ multiplex PCR, and the TCRdb table lists in-frame clones only, not all of them. Of tens of thousands of clones listed, around 80% are singletons. Specified time point: pretreatment peripheral blood. There are 16 residues in the CDR3. Germline V CDR1 and CDR2: MNHEY, SMNVEV (reference sequence). The V and J ends lost 6 bases and 5 bases respectively, with 20 bases between them. V usage is TRBV27 and J usage is TRBJ1-5; tentative D call: TRBD1 (6 bases). The TCR comes from a man between 65 and 80 years old with urothelial cancer. The material was PBMCs, obtained around atezolizumab (anti-PD-L1) treatment. CDR3 sequence: CASRGSPGTIDQPQHF. CDR3 in DNA: TGTGCCAGCAGAGGGTCACCGGGGACAATTGATCAGCCCCAGCATTTT.